A selection of T cell receptor beta chains follows, all from one sample in a study of cytomegalovirus exposure and HLA in healthy donors. Sequencing used immunoSEQ multiplex PCR; TCRdb keeps in-frame clones, though not all of them. The table records hundreds of thousands of clones, 60% to 80% of them present only once. The specimen sequenced was PBMCs. The source of these receptors is a male donor in good health and CMV-seronegative. Both conserved end residues are part of each CDR3. A D gene is named only where the DNA matches it firmly. Some rows mark clone size as missing; the rest say once, few, many or name a class of expanded clone.

>NA|TRBV5-8|NA|TRBJ1-1
CASSYTYGVAEGPNEAFF
TGTGCCAGCAGCTATACTTACGGGGTTGCAGAAGGGCCTAATGAAGCTTTCTTT
>TRBD1|TRBV11-2|NA|TRBJ2-3
CASSFQAGQGADTQYF
TGTGCCAGCAGCTTCCAAGCCGGACAGGGTGCAGATACGCAGTATTTT
>NA|TRBV30|NA|TRBJ1-2
CAWRGQENYYGYTF
TGTGCCTGGAGGGGACAAGAAAACTATTATGGCTACACCTTC
>TRBD1|TRBV7-2|NA|TRBJ1-2
CASSRDSNYGYTF
TGTGCCAGCAGCCGGGACAGCAACTATGGCTACACCTTC
>NA|TRBV29-1|NA|TRBJ2-7
CSVDEGMRYF
TGCAGCGTTGACGAGGGAATGCGGTACTTC
>NA|TRBV6-5|few|TRBJ2-3
CASSYPGGDTQYF
TGTGCCAGCAGTTACCCAGGGGGGGATACGCAGTATTTT
>TRBD1|TRBV7-2|once|TRBJ1-3
CASSKRTGVSNTIYF
TGTGCCAGCAGCAAGAGGACAGGGGTTTCTAACACCATATATTTT
>TRBD1|TRBV29-1|NA|TRBJ1-3
CSAGQVGRNTIYF
TGCAGCGCCGGACAGGTTGGCCGAAACACCATATATTTT
>NA|TRBV6-6|NA|TRBJ1-2
CASSYVQDYGYTF
TGTGCCAGCAGTTACGTTCAGGACTATGGCTACACCTTC
>NA|TRBV28|NA|TRBJ2-7
CASSLPSTVPGLEQYF
TGTGCCAGCAGTTTACCCTCTACGGTACCAGGACTAGAGCAGTACTTC
>NA|TRBV19|once|TRBJ2-1
CASSMAGDLSYNEQFF
TGTGCCAGTAGTATGGCAGGGGACCTCTCCTACAATGAGCAGTTCTTC
>TRBD2|TRBV6-5|NA|TRBJ2-7
CASSRPAGEQYF
TGTGCCAGCAGTCGACCAGCGGGGGAGCAGTACTTC
>TRBD2|TRBV7-6|NA|TRBJ2-1
CASSEFFSGVDNEQFF
TGTGCCAGTAGCGAATTTTTTAGCGGGGTAGACAATGAGCAGTTCTTC
>NA|TRBV6-5|NA|TRBJ1-3
CASSYLSGNTIYF
TGTGCCAGCAGCTACCTCTCTGGAAACACCATATATTTT
>NA|TRBV7-6|NA|TRBJ2-5
CASSLVPRETQYF
TGTGCCAGCAGCTTAGTCCCGCGGGAGACCCAGTACTTC
>NA|TRBV11-2|NA|TRBJ2-1
CASSLVAGYNEQFF
TGTGCCAGCAGCTTAGTGGCGGGGTACAATGAGCAGTTCTTC
>TRBD1|TRBV10-3|NA|TRBJ2-7
CAISELGQDLLTKQYF
TGTGCCATCAGTGAATTGGGACAGGACTTATTAACGAAGCAGTACTTC
>TRBD1|TRBV4-3|NA|TRBJ1-1
CASSQGDRGHTEAFF
TGCGCCAGCAGCCAAGGCGACAGGGGACACACTGAAGCTTTCTTT
>NA|TRBV19|NA|TRBJ1-1
CASGQSLNTEAFF
TGTGCCAGTGGACAGTCCTTGAACACTGAAGCTTTCTTT
>TRBD1|TRBV14|NA|TRBJ2-7
CASSQGTRRTTGKSYEQYF
TGTGCCAGCAGCCAAGGGACCCGCAGGACGACAGGGAAGTCCTACGAGCAGTACTTC
>NA|TRBV28|NA|TRBJ2-1
CASRSYTGKQFF
TGTGCCAGCAGATCCTACACGGGTAAGCAGTTCTTC
>NA|TRBV19|once|TRBJ2-1
CASSFPRDEQFF
TGTGCCAGTAGTTTCCCGCGCGATGAGCAGTTCTTC
>NA|TRBV27|once|TRBJ2-3
CASSGYRGTDTQYF
TGTGCCAGCAGTGGGTACAGGGGCACAGATACGCAGTATTTT
>TRBD2|TRBV11-2|NA|TRBJ2-3
CASSPYTSGSSTDTQYF
TGTGCCAGCAGCCCCTACACTAGCGGGTCTAGCACAGATACGCAGTATTTT
>NA|TRBV5-4|NA|TRBJ2-7
CASSLDRDYEQYF
TGTGCCAGCAGCTTGGACAGGGACTACGAGCAGTACTTC
>TRBD1|TRBV29-1|NA|TRBJ2-2
CSVRTGALTGELFF
TGCAGCGTTAGGACAGGGGCCCTCACCGGGGAGCTGTTTTTT
>NA|TRBV28|NA|TRBJ1-1
CASSLAGVTEAFF
TGTGCCAGCAGCCTAGCGGGGGTAACTGAAGCTTTCTTT
>NA|TRBV7-2|NA|TRBJ1-1
CASSYLIDTEAFF
TGTGCCAGCAGCTACCTAATAGACACTGAAGCTTTCTTT
>TRBD2|TRBV10-3|NA|TRBJ2-1
CAISELGGLAVVNEQFF
TGTGCCATCAGTGAGTTGGGTGGACTAGCGGTTGTGAATGAGCAGTTCTTC
>NA|TRBV25-1|NA|TRBJ2-7
CASSDFGRSSYEQYF
TGTGCCAGCAGTGATTTCGGCCGGAGCTCCTACGAGCAGTACTTC
>NA|TRBV5-1|NA|TRBJ2-7
CASSLAGLDDYEQYF
TGCGCCAGCAGCTTGGCCGGTCTAGACGACTACGAGCAGTACTTC
>TRBD2|TRBV6-6|NA|TRBJ2-5
CASSGRDQETQYF
TGTGCCAGCAGTGGGAGGGATCAAGAGACCCAGTACTTC
>NA|TRBV23-1|NA|TRBJ1-3
CASSPGVSGNTIYF
TGCGCCAGCAGTCCGGGGGTTTCTGGAAACACCATATATTTT
>TRBD2|TRBV7-9|NA|TRBJ2-7
CSSSLEGGGAPYEQYF
TGTTCCAGCAGCTTAGAGGGCGGGGGGGCCCCCTACGAGCAGTACTTC
>NA|TRBV19|NA|TRBJ1-6
CASSKRQISYNSPLHF
TGTGCCAGTAGTAAACGACAGATCTCCTATAATTCACCCCTCCACTTT
>NA|TRBV19|NA|TRBJ2-1
CASREASYNEQFF
TGTGCCAGCCGAGAGGCCTCCTACAATGAGCAGTTCTTC